What follows describes a single T cell receptor beta chain. The table came from immunoSEQ multiplex PCR; TCRdb's copy has only in-frame clones and leaves some out. The data show 95,000 or so clones, approximately 95% seen once. The data stem from a study of technical replicates of blood from a handful of donors. Sequencing was carried out using T cells isolated from PBMCs. This TCR was sampled from a human donor in good health.

CDR3 coding DNA: TGTGCCAGCAGCTTGGGACTATTTCAGTTCTTC. It codes for CASSLGLFQFF. The V call is TRBV7-9, the J call TRBJ2-1; 7 bases agree with TRBD2. CDR1 and CDR2 from the germline V gene are SEHNR and FQNEAQ (reference sequence). J gave up 13 bases and V 3 bases, and 3 bases lay outside the gene matches. The CDR3 has 11 amino acids.